This TCR beta chain was observed in a study of blood T cell repertoires in COVID-19. The CDR3 covers 14 residues. Germline assignment: CDR1 SGHTA and CDR2 FQGNSA. The V gene end was trimmed by 3 bases and the J gene end by 6 bases; junction bases not matched to a gene: 6. In the authors' workflow: Amplification with reference gene primers provided the estimates of nucleated cell counts. The repertoire was sequenced with immunoSEQ multiplex PCR; TCRdb's copy has only in-frame clones and lacks some. From that table come the V and J calls and clone size; the DNA was used to work out D and trimming. The sample contains 45,000 to 65,000 clones, around 84% of which appear only once.

The sequenced sample consisted of peripheral blood. The genes are TRBV7-2 and TRBJ2-7, with TRBD2 identical over 9 bases. The receptor comes from an elderly man with active COVID-19. The CDR3 is CASSLGAGGGEQYF. CDR3 in DNA: TGTGCCAGCAGCTTGGGGGCGGGGGGGGGCGAGCAGTACTTC.